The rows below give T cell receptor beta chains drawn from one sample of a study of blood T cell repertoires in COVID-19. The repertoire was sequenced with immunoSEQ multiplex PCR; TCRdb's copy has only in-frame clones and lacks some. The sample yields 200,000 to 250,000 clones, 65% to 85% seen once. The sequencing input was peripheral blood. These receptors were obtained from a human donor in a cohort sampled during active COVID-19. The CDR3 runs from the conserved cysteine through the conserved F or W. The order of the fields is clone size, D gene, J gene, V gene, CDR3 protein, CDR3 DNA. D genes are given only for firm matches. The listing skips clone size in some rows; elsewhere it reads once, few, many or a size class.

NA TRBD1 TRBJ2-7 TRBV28 CASTWDRGGNEQYF TGTGCCAGCACCTGGGACAGGGGCGGTAACGAGCAGTACTTC
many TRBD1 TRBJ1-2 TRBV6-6 CASRDRWDGGYTF TGTGCCAGTCGGGACAGATGGGATGGGGGCTACACCTTC
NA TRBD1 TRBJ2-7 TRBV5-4 CASSRDRGRYEQYF TGTGCCAGCAGCCGGGACAGGGGGCGATACGAGCAGTACTTC
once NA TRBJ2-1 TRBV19 CASSYLREQFF TGTGCCAGTAGTTACCTCAGGGAGCAGTTCTTC
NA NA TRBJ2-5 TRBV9 CASSGGGGPGIETQYF TGTGCCAGCAGCGGGGGAGGAGGCCCAGGGATCGAGACCCAGTACTTC
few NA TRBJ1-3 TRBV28 CASSPPRGSGNTIYF TGTGCCAGCAGTCCCCCCCGGGGATCTGGAAACACCATATATTTT
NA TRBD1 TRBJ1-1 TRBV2 CAGLQGMNTEAFF TGTGCCGGCTTACAGGGGATGAACACTGAAGCTTTCTTT
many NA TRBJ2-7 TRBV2 CASRPGLYEQYF TGTGCCAGCAGGCCCGGACTGTACGAGCAGTACTTC
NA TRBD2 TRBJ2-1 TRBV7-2 CASSLRSSGRAREEQFF TGCGCCAGCAGCTTGAGATCTAGCGGGAGGGCCCGTGAGGAGCAGTTCTTC
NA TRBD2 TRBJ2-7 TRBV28 CASSLNPLWTSGRHPYEQYF TGTGCCAGCAGTTTAAACCCCCTTTGGACTAGCGGGAGGCACCCCTACGAGCAGTACTTC
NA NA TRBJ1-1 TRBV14 CASSQGVTEAFF TGTGCCAGCAGCCAGGGCGTCACTGAAGCTTTCTTT
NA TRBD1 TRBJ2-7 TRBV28 CATRQGIYEQYF TGTGCCACCAGACAGGGTATCTACGAGCAGTACTTC
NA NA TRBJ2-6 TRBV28 CASMSGSGANVLTF TGTGCCAGCATGTCGGGGTCTGGGGCCAACGTCCTGACTTTC
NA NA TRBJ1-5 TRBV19 CASSVGGRGNQPQHF TGTGCCAGTAGTGTGGGGGGACGGGGCAATCAGCCCCAGCATTTT
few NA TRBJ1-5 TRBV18 CASSPLESNQPQHF TGTGCCAGCTCACCCCTGGAGTCCAATCAGCCCCAGCATTTT
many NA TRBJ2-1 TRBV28 CASSLRLGEQFF TGTGCCAGCAGTCTCCGACTTGGGGAGCAGTTCTTC
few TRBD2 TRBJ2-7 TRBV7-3 CASSLGSGGLYEQYF TGTGCCAGCAGCTTAGGTAGCGGGGGACTCTACGAGCAGTACTTC
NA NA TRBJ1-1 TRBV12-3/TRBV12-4 CASSRLTEAFF TGTGCCAGCAGCCGTTTGACTGAAGCTTTCTTT
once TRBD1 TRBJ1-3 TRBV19 CATRQQGMGNTIYF TGTGCCACCCGACAACAGGGGATGGGAAACACCATATATTTT
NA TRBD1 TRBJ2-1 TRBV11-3 CASSPRTGKDEQFF TGTGCCAGCAGCCCTCGGACAGGGAAGGATGAGCAGTTCTTC
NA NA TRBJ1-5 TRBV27 CASSSGTPLLGNQPQHF TGTGCCAGCAGTTCCGGGACACCTCTTTTAGGGAATCAGCCCCAGCATTTT
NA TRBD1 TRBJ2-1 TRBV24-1 CATSAGTGGAGQFF TGTGCCACCAGTGCAGGGACAGGGGGCGCAGGGCAGTTCTTC
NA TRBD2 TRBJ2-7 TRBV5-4 CASSPGREGGLYEQYF TGTGCCAGCAGCCCGGGCCGGGAGGGGGGCCTCTACGAGCAGTACTTC
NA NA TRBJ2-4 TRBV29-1 CSVELLNIQYF TGCAGCGTTGAACTCCTAAACATTCAGTACTTC
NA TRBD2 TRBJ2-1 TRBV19 CASTPGTINEQFF TGTGCCAGTACCCCCGGGACTATAAACGAGCAGTTCTTC
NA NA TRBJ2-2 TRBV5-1 CASSLAQPTGELFF TGCGCCAGCAGCTTGGCACAGCCAACCGGGGAGCTGTTTTTT
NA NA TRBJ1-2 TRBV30 CAWSVKPGYGYTF TGTGCCTGGAGTGTAAAGCCAGGCTATGGCTACACCTTC
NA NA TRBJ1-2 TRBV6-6 CASSYSPGQGYGYTF TGTGCCAGCAGTTACTCCCCGGGTCAAGGCTATGGCTACACCTTC
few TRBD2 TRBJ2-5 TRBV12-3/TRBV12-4 CASSYPAGGVVYF TGTGCCAGCAGTTACCCAGCGGGGGGCGTTGTGTACTTC
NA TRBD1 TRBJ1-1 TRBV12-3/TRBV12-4 CASSAGGYTEAFF TGTGCCAGCAGCGCAGGGGGTTACACTGAAGCTTTCTTT
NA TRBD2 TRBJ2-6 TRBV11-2 CASSFGGGSGANVLTF TGTGCCAGCAGCTTTGGCGGGGGGTCCGGGGCCAACGTCCTGACTTTC